This T cell receptor beta chain derives from a study of blood T cell repertoires in COVID-19. Study background: PBMCs, B-cell-depleted T cells, or T cells provided the cDNA or gDNA that made up the material.

The participants were between 18 and 89 years old and came from under 25 US areas. V was shortened by 6 bases and J by 2 bases, with 7 bases between the two germline ends. This CDR3 is 12 amino acids long. Germline V lookup: CDR1 LGHDT, CDR2 YNNKEL (reference sequence). Generated by immunoSEQ multiplex PCR, the TCRdb table keeps only in-frame clones and is missing some. The sample has some 150,000 clones; approximately 84% are singletons. Sequenced: PBMCs or T cells enriched from blood (not recorded which). The V and J genes are TRBV3-1 (or the pseudogene TRBV3-2) and TRBJ2-5; D possibly corresponds to TRBD1 (6 bases). This receptor was identified in a human donor with acute COVID-19. The donor label of this sample is uncertain. CDR3 loop: CASRRGQETQYF. CDR3 sequence (DNA): TGTGCCAGCAGAAGGGGGCAAGAGACCCAGTACTTC.